This T cell receptor (beta chain) was documented in a study of T cells in Graves' hyperthyroidism and ophthalmopathy. Amplified TCR beta CDR3 regions derived from RNA transcripts. TCR CDR3 underwent first-round RT-PCR with the HTBI primer set. TCRdb analysed the multiplex PCR reads with MiXCR anew, one entry per CDR3 protein. The table has under 800,000 distinct CDR3 sequences, around 15% seen once. Uncontrolled infection, other autoimmune disease, pregnancy or lactation excluded patients. This clonotype was detected only a few times. Deletions cut 6 bases from V and 6 bases from J, with 12 bases between. CDR1 MGHRA and CDR2 YSYEKL come from the germline V gene. CDR3 length: 13 residues.

This clonotype was sampled from a woman aged 18-30 years with Graves' hyperthyroidism. The rearrangement uses TRBV4-1 and TRBJ2-1; a weak D match, TRBD2 (7 bases). The sample was blood. The CDR3 DNA reads TGCGCCAGCAGGGGGGGGGGCATCAATGAGCAGTTCTTC. Amino acids: CASRGGGINEQFF.